These T cell receptor beta chains were read from a single sample in a study of blood T cell repertoires in COVID-19. The data were produced by immunoSEQ multiplex PCR, yet TCRdb's version contains in-frame clones alone and is incomplete. The table shows about 150,000 clones, with roughly 85% occurring only once. Sequencing was performed on peripheral blood. The receptors shown here come from a woman aged 55-69 years with COVID-19, enrolled during active disease. Each CDR3 is given with its conserved first and last residue. Each record gives: J gene, D gene, clone size, V gene, CDR3 DNA, CDR3 protein. D genes are given only for firm matches. Clone size, where shown, is once, few, many, or a class for clones that have expanded.

j_call: TRBJ1-2
d_call: TRBD1
clone_size: .
v_call: TRBV5-1
cdr3_nt: TGCGCCAGCAGCTTATCATTTGGGACAGGGGGCGCGGGTGGCTACACCTTC
cdr3_aa: CASSLSFGTGGAGGYTF

j_call: TRBJ2-5
d_call: .
clone_size: .
v_call: TRBV5-1
cdr3_nt: TGCGCCAGCAGCTTGGCGGAGCCAGGGTGGGAGACCCAGTACTTC
cdr3_aa: CASSLAEPGWETQYF

j_call: TRBJ1-4
d_call: .
clone_size: .
v_call: TRBV6-1
cdr3_nt: TGTGCCAGCAGTGAAGCCGGCGGGCGGAATGAAAAACTGTTTTTT
cdr3_aa: CASSEAGGRNEKLFF

j_call: TRBJ1-1
d_call: .
clone_size: .
v_call: TRBV7-3
cdr3_nt: TGTGCCAGCAGCCTAGACCTCCGGGGTGAAGCTTTCTTT
cdr3_aa: CASSLDLRGEAFF

j_call: TRBJ2-6
d_call: .
clone_size: .
v_call: TRBV5-4
cdr3_nt: TGTGCCAGCAGCCTAGCACTATCCGCTGGGGCCAACGTCCTGACTTTC
cdr3_aa: CASSLALSAGANVLTF

j_call: TRBJ2-5
d_call: TRBD2
clone_size: .
v_call: TRBV25-1
cdr3_nt: TGTGCCAGTACCCCACTAGCGGGAAGAGAGACCCAGTACTTC
cdr3_aa: CASTPLAGRETQYF

j_call: TRBJ1-2
d_call: .
clone_size: .
v_call: TRBV30
cdr3_nt: TGTGCCTCGGGGGATAACTATGGCTACACCTTC
cdr3_aa: CASGDNYGYTF

j_call: TRBJ2-5
d_call: .
clone_size: .
v_call: TRBV19
cdr3_nt: TGTGCCAGTAGTGCGGCGGAGACCCAGTACTTC
cdr3_aa: CASSAAETQYF

j_call: TRBJ2-6
d_call: .
clone_size: once
v_call: TRBV28
cdr3_nt: TGTGCCAGCAGTTTATTATTTGGTCGGGGGGCCTACTCTGGGGCCAACGTCCTGACTTTC
cdr3_aa: CASSLLFGRGAYSGANVLTF

j_call: TRBJ1-1
d_call: .
clone_size: .
v_call: TRBV27
cdr3_nt: TGTGCCAGCAGTGGCTACACTGAAGCTTTCTTT
cdr3_aa: CASSGYTEAFF

j_call: TRBJ2-3
d_call: .
clone_size: .
v_call: TRBV27
cdr3_nt: TGTGCCAGCAGTTTATCGAAGGGGCAGCCTTTCACAGATACGCAGTATTTT
cdr3_aa: CASSLSKGQPFTDTQYF

j_call: TRBJ2-4
d_call: .
clone_size: .
v_call: TRBV7-2
cdr3_nt: TGTGCCAGCAGCTCCCTCCCCGGGGGTAGGGGAGTCAAAAACATTCAGTACTTC
cdr3_aa: CASSSLPGGRGVKNIQYF

j_call: TRBJ2-1
d_call: TRBD2
clone_size: few
v_call: TRBV6-4
cdr3_nt: TGTGCCAGCAGTGAAGAGCGGGGGGTTTACAATGAGCAGTTCTTC
cdr3_aa: CASSEERGVYNEQFF

j_call: TRBJ2-1
d_call: .
clone_size: .
v_call: TRBV9
cdr3_nt: TGTGCCAGCACTCTACTGGGCGAGTCCTACAATGAGCAGTTCTTC
cdr3_aa: CASTLLGESYNEQFF

j_call: TRBJ1-1
d_call: .
clone_size: .
v_call: TRBV10-1
cdr3_nt: TGCGCCAGCAGACGGGGACAGAACACTGAAGCTTTCTTT
cdr3_aa: CASRRGQNTEAFF

j_call: TRBJ2-3
d_call: .
clone_size: .
v_call: TRBV7-3
cdr3_nt: TGTGCCAGCAGCTTAACCGGGGGGCCCGGGCTAGCGGTTAGCACAGATACGCAGTATTTT
cdr3_aa: CASSLTGGPGLAVSTDTQYF

j_call: TRBJ1-1
d_call: .
clone_size: .
v_call: TRBV29-1
cdr3_nt: TGCAGCGCCCTCGCTTACATGAACACTGAAGCTTTCTTT
cdr3_aa: CSALAYMNTEAFF

j_call: TRBJ2-2
d_call: .
clone_size: once
v_call: TRBV7-6
cdr3_nt: TGTGCCAGCAGCTCCCAGGGGAACCTCAACACCGGGGAGCTGTTTTTT
cdr3_aa: CASSSQGNLNTGELFF

j_call: TRBJ1-5
d_call: TRBD1
clone_size: .
v_call: TRBV19
cdr3_nt: TGTGCCAGTAGTACCCTTACCAGGGGGAGCAATCAGCCCCAGCATTTT
cdr3_aa: CASSTLTRGSNQPQHF

j_call: TRBJ1-6
d_call: .
clone_size: .
v_call: TRBV9
cdr3_nt: TGTGCCAGCAGCGCACAGGGAAAGTATAATTCACCCCTCCACTTT
cdr3_aa: CASSAQGKYNSPLHF

j_call: TRBJ1-3
d_call: .
clone_size: .
v_call: TRBV18
cdr3_nt: TGTGCCAGCTCCCTAAACAGCCCTCTCTCTGGAAACACCATATATTTT
cdr3_aa: CASSLNSPLSGNTIYF

j_call: TRBJ1-5
d_call: TRBD1
clone_size: .
v_call: TRBV19
cdr3_nt: TGTGCCAGTAGTAGAGGCCCTGGACAGGGGGCGGCTAGCAATCAGCCCCAGCATTTT
cdr3_aa: CASSRGPGQGAASNQPQHF

j_call: TRBJ2-1
d_call: TRBD2
clone_size: .
v_call: TRBV2
cdr3_nt: TGTGCCAGCAACCTAGCGGGGGGGCCTAGTGAGCAGTTCTTC
cdr3_aa: CASNLAGGPSEQFF

j_call: TRBJ1-1
d_call: .
clone_size: .
v_call: TRBV10-3
cdr3_nt: TGTGCCATCTCTTCCGGAACAGGGCACACTGAAGCTTTCTTT
cdr3_aa: CAISSGTGHTEAFF

j_call: TRBJ2-2
d_call: TRBD2
clone_size: .
v_call: TRBV27
cdr3_nt: TGTGCCAGCAGGATAAGGACTAGCGGGAGGTACACCGGGGAGCTGTTTTTT
cdr3_aa: CASRIRTSGRYTGELFF